The T cell receptor beta chain described here comes from a study of cytomegalovirus exposure and HLA in healthy donors (dated 2017 in TCRdb). For context, the study as a whole: According to an earlier analysis of 450 to 650 of the donors, some 180 million T cells yielded 100 million or so unique TCR beta sequences and about 300 Gb of sequence data. An early release covering about 600 HLA-typed donors comprised roughly 300 gigabases of sequencing data and 85 million or so unique TCR sequences. Among the roughly 400 genotyped donors, around 81% belonged to the genetic ancestry cluster associated with self-reported Caucasian donors. The study aimed to test whether signatures of past pathogen exposure could be identified by cataloging public T cell receptors. The T cell repertoires of several hundred subjects were profiled by immunosequencing and related to cytomegalovirus serostatus. Besides the first cohort of 500 to 700 subjects, a separate validation cohort made up of 90 to 150 different subjects was used. High-throughput TCR immunosequencing, statistical association of individual TCRs with disease status, and machine learning were combined to predict cytomegalovirus infection status. A later analysis re-analyzed previously published TCR beta repertoires from 550 to 700 donors and added high-resolution HLA genotyping to study TCR occurrence patterns. Rather than using new phenotypic data, the later analysis identified candidate immune exposures from TCR beta sequences and from how often those sequences occurred across donors. In an earlier analysis of roughly 580 of the donors, high-throughput TCR beta sequencing was used to judge whether each TCR beta V gene segment behaved as functional or pseudogenic. Donor age, sex, ethnicity and CMV serostatus were collected together with the repertoire data. In a later genetic analysis, genome-wide SNP genotypes for about three fifths of the roughly 670 donors were used, and that subset was treated as a discovery cohort. All discovery cohort repertoires had been generated on a single sequencing platform. HLA typing covered class I and class II loci at four-digit resolution. The number of typed donors differed by locus: about 620-640 for A, B, C, DRB1 and DQB1; 500 to 550 for DQA1; approximately 610 for DPA1; and approximately 450 for DPB1. Roughly five DR-DQ haplotypes were treated as single units for association and clustering because of strong linkage in the cohort. Among roughly 400 genotyped donors of the cohort, an average of approximately 240,000 unique TCR beta nucleotide sequences was sequenced per donor, of which about 19% were non-productive.

General study outcomes and caveats: According to a later analysis, parvovirus B19, influenza, CMV and Epstein-Barr virus appeared linked to several top co-occurrence clusters. The only immune exposure information available for the cohort was CMV serostatus. Compared with the 666-donor mean, donors in an Asian-associated ancestry cluster had fewer N-insertions in productive TCRs, according to a later genetic analysis. A later genetic analysis associated a missense DCLRE1C variant with V-gene and J-gene trimming of TCR beta chains, and an independent cohort replicated the association. A few of the identified cytomegalovirus-associated TCR beta chains were confirmed in vitro to be specific for cytomegalovirus antigens. Linkage disequilibrium might explain the correlated functional status among segregating V segments, but an unknown experimental factor could not be ruled out. In the study, approximately 160 TCR beta chains were listed as associated with cytomegalovirus. The earlier analysis of approximately 540 of the donors excluded fewer than 20 rarely observed V segments, including chromosome 9 orphons, because counts were too low. While some public TCRs were present in many individuals, most TCR sequences turned up only very rarely across donors. When HLA alleles, especially DR and DQ, strongly co-occurred, attributing TCR associations to individual alleles was difficult. Some IMGT-functional V segments, including TRBV6-2 and TRBV6-3, could not be told apart with the 87-base-pair reads, so those segments were excluded. In both the original and validation cohorts, the classifier was reported to diagnose cytomegalovirus status with high specificity and sensitivity. In a later analysis, the rate of TCR association differed among HLA loci, with DRB1 alleles having the most associated TCRs and HLA-C alleles having the fewest. At a false discovery rate of 0.05, a later analysis linked some 18,000 TCR beta sequences to specific HLA alleles. The cohort was sequenced for TCR beta chains only, and without alpha or paired-chain data the features that could be detected were limited. An earlier analysis of 450 to 750 of the donors showed that most TCR beta V segments appeared in productive rearrangements either about 90% or about 30% of the time, which broadly matched IMGT annotations. The authors suggested that the approach could potentially be extended to other disease states and immunological phenotypes. HLA typing was unavailable for some donors at each locus, so association tests used only the typed subset. Sequencing depth was assumed to be roughly uniform across donors in the presence/absence analyses, though that assumption may not hold. According to a later analysis, most CMV-associated TCR beta chains appeared to be HLA-restricted, and the HLA associations seemed to be driven largely by CMV exposure. In a later analysis, HLA-associated TCR beta chains were found to be more clonally expanded and to have lower generation probabilities than equally common non-associated chains. A cluster of highly shared sequence variants was judged likely to be a technical artifact of the sequencing pipeline. A further reported finding was that TCR beta sequences accurately predicted the HLA-A and HLA-B alleles for most subjects in the first cohort.

The cohort was made up of 666 healthy bone marrow donors. Cohort members were all nominally healthy when sampled, although unrecorded immune exposures were likely present. The donor tested CMV seropositive, placing the donor among the 250 to 350 seropositive members of the cohort. Each donor provided a peripheral blood sample, and peripheral blood mononuclear cells were used for TCR beta sequencing. Genomic DNA was extracted from the blood cell samples with the Qiagen DNeasy Blood Extraction Kit. The trim is 6 bases for V and 5 bases for J, with a gap of 19 bases between the germline ends. The CDR3 measures 15 amino acids from cysteine to phenylalanine. The read is trimmed to its CDR3 DNA, 45 bases read in frame from base 1. The germline V gene gives CDR1 as SNHLY and CDR2 as FYNNEI. A remark on this clone: Its antigen target is currently unknown. It has no much larger one-base neighbor in the sample; base qualities were not kept.

The protocol used for the library was the immunoSEQ multiplex PCR assay. For the multiplex PCR, a mixture combining 60 forward primers for TCR Vbeta segments and 13 reverse primers for TCR Jbeta segments was used. Amplification of the CDR3 region of rearranged TCR beta genes was performed with a multiplex PCR assay on genomic DNA. The Illumina HiSeq System was used to sequence the amplified TCR beta libraries as 87-base-pair reads. The source study handled its data this way. A later analysis counted tens of millions of unique TCR beta chains across the 550 to 700 repertoires, and some 11 million of these chains were shared by at least two donors. A nearest-neighbor algorithm error-corrected the raw reads and collapsed the reads into unique sequences, merging closely related sequences to remove PCR and sequencing errors. Alignment of CDR3 sequences to IMGT reference sequences was used to assign V, D and J gene segments. Each retained sequence needed at least a six-nucleotide match to both a V gene segment and a J gene segment. A rearrangement counted as productive if the CDR3 had no stop codons and remained in frame with V and J, and every other rearrangement counted as non-productive. Following IMGT convention, CDR3 was defined as the stretch from the second conserved V-encoded cysteine up to the conserved J-encoded phenylalanine. The earlier analysis of 550 to 650 of the donors excluded any sequence lacking an unambiguous match to a single V gene segment. In an earlier analysis of 587 of the donors, a V segment was called functional when productive rearrangements were above 56.7%, and segregating when the standard deviation between donors exceeded 5%. A statistical classification framework was built to diagnose cytomegalovirus status from the catalog of TCR beta chain sequences. In a later analysis, TCR nucleotide sequences were compared against IMGT/GENE-DB human TR gene sequences so that V and J genes could be assigned. In a later analysis, CDR3 sequences and most-parsimonious VDJ recombination scenarios were assigned using the TCRdist pipeline. A later analysis defined each TCR beta chain by its CDR3 amino acid sequence plus V-gene family, and excluded reads lacking a unique V-gene family. To address suspected cross-contamination and a sequencing artifact, a later analysis removed roughly 640 highly shared, low-generation-probability nucleotide sequences. In a later analysis, a clonal expansion index for each public chain was calculated from normalized within-repertoire ranks of inferred template counts. A later analysis computed generation probabilities with a VDJ recombination model fitted to out-of-frame rearrangements, and checked the results against IGoR. In a later analysis, hypergeometric tests were used to score TCR-TCR, TCR-HLA and TCR-CMV co-occurrence, with a repertoire-size bias correction applied to TCR pairs. In a later analysis, false discovery rates were estimated by permuting HLA or CMV assignments 20 times. A later analysis grouped co-occurring TCRs with DBSCAN, adding TCRdist sequence similarity when clustering within HLA-allele-positive subsets. Repertoires with fewer than 30,000 or more than 120,000 public chains were left out of co-occurrence clustering, as were roughly five repertoires with anomalous nucleotide sharing. What TCRdb holds here is the immuneACCESS table cut down to in-frame rearrangements. Part of the clones is not present; checked against another copy, under half of the missing clones reflect an unresolved V gene, and the others are unexplained. V and J calls and clone size follow that table, whereas D and trimming were derived from the DNA. The sample profile shows some 120,000 clones; about 81% of them were found once. 7.5% to 9.5% of the sample rests with the top ten.

This TCR was recovered from a woman in her forties or fifties in good health and CMV-seropositive. The chain couples TRBV2 to TRBJ1-1, and the D gene may be TRBD1, 5 bases matching. Sequenced sample: PBMCs. Here the CDR3 is given as CASSPSGVEGTEAFF. The DNA reads as follows: TGTGCCAGCAGCCCGTCGGGGGTCGAGGGGACTGAAGCTTTCTTT.